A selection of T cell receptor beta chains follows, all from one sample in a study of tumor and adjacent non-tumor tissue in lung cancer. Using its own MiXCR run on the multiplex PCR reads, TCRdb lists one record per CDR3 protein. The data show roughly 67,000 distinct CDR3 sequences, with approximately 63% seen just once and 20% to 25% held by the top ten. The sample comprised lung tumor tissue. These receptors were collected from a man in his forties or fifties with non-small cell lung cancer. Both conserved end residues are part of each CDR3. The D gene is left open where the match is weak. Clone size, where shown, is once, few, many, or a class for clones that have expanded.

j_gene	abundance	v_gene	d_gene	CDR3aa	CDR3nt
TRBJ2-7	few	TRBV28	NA	CASRWGYEQYF	TGTGCCAGCAGGTGGGGCTACGAGCAGTACTTC
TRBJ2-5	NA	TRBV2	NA	CASSSTLQETQHF	TGTGCCAGCAGTTCGACTCTACAAGAGACCCAGCACTTC
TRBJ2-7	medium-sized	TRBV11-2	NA	CASSLRLGTEQYF	TGTGCCAGCAGCTTGAGGTTAGGTACCGAGCAGTACTTC
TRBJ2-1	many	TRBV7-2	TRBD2	CASSLPTSGRNNEQFF	TGTGCCAGCAGCTTACCCACTAGCGGGAGAAACAATGAGCAGTTCTTC
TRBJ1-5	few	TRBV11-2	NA	CASGLVPDQRQHF	TGTGCCAGCGGCTTAGTCCCCGATCAGCGCCAGCATTTT
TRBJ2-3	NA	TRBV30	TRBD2	CPWSFPGLAASTDTQYF	TGTCCCTGGAGTTTCCCCGGGCTAGCGGCTAGCACAGATACGCAGTATTTT
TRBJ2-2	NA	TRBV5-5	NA	CASSLVRLGNGEPFF	TGTGCCAGCAGCTTGGTTCGACTCGGCAACGGGGAGCCGTTTTTT
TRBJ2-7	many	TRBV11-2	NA	CASSLGRSARGSHEQYF	TGTGCCAGCAGCTTAGGAAGATCCGCTCGGGGGTCCCACGAGCAGTACTTC
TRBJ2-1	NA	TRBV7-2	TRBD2	CASSEGLAVNEQFF	TGTGCCAGCAGCGAGGGACTAGCGGTCAATGAGCAGTTCTTC
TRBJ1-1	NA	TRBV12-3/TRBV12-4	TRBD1	CASGQSHGQGTSFAFF	TGTGCTAGCGGTCAATCTCACGGACAGGGGACGTCGTTTGCTTTCTTT
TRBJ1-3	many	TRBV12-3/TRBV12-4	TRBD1	CASRGDRTSGNTIYF	TGTGCCAGCAGGGGGGACAGGACCTCTGGAAACACCATATATTTT
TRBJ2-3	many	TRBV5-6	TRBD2	CASSLSSGMTSTDTQYF	TGTGCCAGCAGCTTGTCTAGCGGGATGACTAGCACAGATACGCAGTATTTT
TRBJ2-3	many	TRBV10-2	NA	CASSEQGGGDTQYF	TGCGCCAGCAGTGAGCAGGGGGGTGGAGATACGCAGTATTTT
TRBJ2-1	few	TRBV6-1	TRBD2	CASTILTSGIYNNEQLF	TGTGCCAGCACTATTTTGACTAGCGGGATTTATAACAATGAGCAGCTCTTC
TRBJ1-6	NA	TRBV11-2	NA	CASSFTPNSPLQF	TGTGCCAGCAGCTTTACACCCAATTCACCCCTCCAATTT
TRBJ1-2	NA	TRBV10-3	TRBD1	CAICIKGQAADGYTF	TGTGCCATCTGTATCAAAGGACAGGCTGCGGATGGCTACACCTTC
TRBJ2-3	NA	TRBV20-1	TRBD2	CNASRASGSTDTQYF	TGCAATGCTAGTCGGGCTAGCGGGAGTACAGATACGCAGTATTTT
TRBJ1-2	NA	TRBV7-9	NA	CASSPYGGPVGYGYTF	TGTGCCAGCAGCCCATACGGGGGGCCGGTGGGCTATGGCTACACCTTC
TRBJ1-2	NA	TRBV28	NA	CVSSLRAPYGYTF	TGTGTCAGCAGTTTACGAGCGCCCTATGGCTACACCTTC
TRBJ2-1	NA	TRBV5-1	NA	CASSFQGSTNNEQFF	TGCGCCAGCAGCTTTCAGGGGTCTACAAACAATGAGCAGTTCTTC
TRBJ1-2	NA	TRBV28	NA	CASMDTGNYGYTF	TGTGCCAGCATGGATACAGGGAACTATGGCTACACCTTC
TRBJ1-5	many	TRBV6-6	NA	CASSYVQGRNDPQHF	TGTGCCAGCAGTTACGTTCAGGGACGGAATGACCCCCAGCATTTT
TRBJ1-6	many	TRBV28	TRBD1	CATGQGISPLHF	TGTGCCACCGGACAGGGCATTTCACCCCTCCACTTT
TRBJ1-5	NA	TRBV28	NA	CASSLTQGSTDTQHF	TGTGCCAGCAGTTTAACTCAAGGGAGCACAGATACGCAGCATTTT
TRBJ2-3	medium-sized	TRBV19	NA	CASTQWAASTDTQYF	TGTGCCAGTACCCAGTGGGCAGCTAGCACAGATACGCAGTATTTT
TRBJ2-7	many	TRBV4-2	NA	CASSQALPDYEQYF	TGTGCCAGCAGCCAAGCACTACCGGACTACGAGCAGTACTTC
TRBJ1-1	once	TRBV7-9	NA	CGSSSWTVENTEVFF	TGTGGCAGCAGCTCCTGGACGGTCGAGAACACTGAAGTTTTCTTT
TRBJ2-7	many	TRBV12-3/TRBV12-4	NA	CASSLIGVQYF	TGTGCCAGCAGTTTAATCGGGGTGCAGTACTTC
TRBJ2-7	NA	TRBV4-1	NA	CASKGSRGLVRVVGYGQYF	TGCGCCAGCAAGGGCTCCCGGGGTTTGGTGAGAGTGGTTGGCTACGGGCAGTACTTC
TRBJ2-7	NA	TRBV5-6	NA	CASSLIPGPPYGQYF	TGTGCCAGCAGCCTAATTCCGGGACCCCCCTACGGGCAGTACTTC
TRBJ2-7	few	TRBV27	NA	CASSLSATGSLEQYF	TGTGCCAGCAGTTTATCCGCGACAGGTAGCCTCGAGCAGTACTTC
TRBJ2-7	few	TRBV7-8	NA	CASSLGHQAPYEQYF	TGTGCCAGCAGCTTAGGGCACCAGGCCCCGTACGAGCAGTACTTC
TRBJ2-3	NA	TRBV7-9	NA	CASSPLSHDSVGDTQYF	TGTGCCAGCAGCCCTCTTTCACACGATTCCGTTGGGGATACGCAGTATTTT
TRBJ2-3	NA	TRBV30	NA	CAWSRASSGNTQYF	TGTGCCTGGAGTCGGGCATCCTCCGGGAATACGCAGTATTTT
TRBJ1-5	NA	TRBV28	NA	CASSTHRVSSNQPQHF	TGTGCCAGCAGCACGCACAGGGTATCTAGTAATCAGCCCCAGCATTTT